The clone carrying this T cell receptor beta chain has only a few counts. Its antigen is still unknown. The entry originates in a study of human T cells and chemical hapten exposure. Overall study findings and caveats: Among TCRs, those above 1 in 1000 frequency were unaffected by DPC sensitization.

This CDR3 has 14 amino acids. Trimming shortened V by 5 bases and J by 3 bases, and 13 bases separated the two germline ends. Per the germline V gene, CDR1 is KGHSH and CDR2 is LQKENI. Described time point: patch test 1, 2 weeks after DPC sensitization. The treatment denotes: therapeutic diphenylcyclopropenone sensitization with weekly scalp DPC. Each CDR3 protein is one row after TCRdb ran MiXCR on the RACE reads. This table has 75,000 to 95,000 distinct CDR3 sequences, 12% appearing once. The chain employs TRBV18 and TRBJ1-1; D is perhaps TRBD1 (5 bases). Material: whole blood, obtained in connection with sensitization to the hapten diphenylcyclopropenone (DPC). The clonotype originates from a woman aged 60-70 years with alopecia areata. Some clones in this sample may be carry-over from other donors' samples. For the CDR3, the DNA is TGTGCCAGCTCAGGGCAGGGTAGTTACACTGAAGCTTTCTTT. This translates into CASSGQGSYTEAFF.